This T cell receptor beta chain was profiled in a study of glioma-infiltrating T cells after dendritic cell vaccination. In this sample, this clone turned up once. Profiling relied on immunoSEQ multiplex PCR, and the TCRdb table lists in-frame clones only, not all of them. The data hold 90,000 to 100,000 clones, with roughly three quarters observed a single time. The source is a human donor with glioblastoma. The sequencing here drew on blood, taken before dendritic cell vaccination.

The CDR3 protein is CSVGPDLSYEQYF. In DNA, the CDR3 is TGCAGCGTTGGCCCAGATCTTTCCTACGAGCAGTACTTC. The V and J genes are TRBV29-1 and TRBJ2-7; D remains unclear. The CDR3 is 13 residues long. Between the trimmed V and J ends, which lost 4 bases and 1 base, there was a span of 11 bases. Germline V gene data show CDR1 as SQVTM and CDR2 as ANQGSEA.